This T cell receptor (beta chain) was recorded in a study of cytomegalovirus exposure and HLA in healthy donors. Study-wide findings and caveats: Beyond CMV serostatus, there was no information to go on about immune exposure.

This clone was detected only once. Its antigen is not known. With 60 Vbeta and 13 Jbeta primers, the PCR was carried out. The protocol was immunoSEQ multiplex PCR, while the TCRdb copy is restricted to in-frame clones and leaves out a portion. Of 100,000 to 150,000 clones listed, roughly 70% are singletons. Trimming cost V 5 bases and J 7 bases, with 14 bases left between them. Germline CDR1 and CDR2: SGHAT and FQNNGV. The CDR3 extends over 13 amino acids. This chain connects TRBV11-2 to TRBJ2-5; D remains ambiguous. This clonotype originated in a man aged 30 to 39 in good health and CMV-seronegative. Sequenced input: PBMCs. As DNA, the CDR3 is TGTGCCAGCAGCCCCACCCTCCGAGGGACCCAGTACTTC. Its protein is CASSPTLRGTQYF.